The 16 T cell receptor beta chains below come from one sample, sequenced in a study of spatial heterogeneity in lung cancer (dated by TCRdb to between 2017 and 2020). The time point label on this specimen signifies: sample taken at primary tumor resection. The receptor library was made with 5' RACE. This sample was sequenced with a NextSeq 500. TCRdb reran the public reads through fastp at Q25 and MiXCR, keeping productive beta chains. Under each unique CDR3 protein, matching rows form one entry showing the most common genes and DNA. The table for this sample lists around 89,000 distinct CDR3 sequences; roughly 12% of them were counted only once. The top ten clones comprise about 41% of the sample. Specimen: PBMCs, collected at surgery. The source is a male donor with early-stage non-small cell lung cancer.

Of note for this clonotype: Just one base apart from a much larger clone, this may be a read error. The chain has TRBV6-2 or TRBV6-3 and TRBJ2-1, with D perhaps matching TRBD1 (6 bases). This CDR3 contains 13 residues. Trimming shortened V by 11 bases and J by 9 bases, and 20 bases separated the two germline ends. Germline values: CDR1 MNHEY, CDR2 SVGEGT. In nucleotides, the CDR3 is TGTGCCGCCCAGACAGGTTTGGTCGGTGAGCAGTTCTTC. It codes for CAAQTGLVGEQFF.

The rearrangement uses TRBV20-1 and TRBJ2-2; possibly TRBD1 for D (5 bases). Germline V gene sequence: CDR1 DFQATT, CDR2 SNEGSKA (reference sequence). This CDR3 spans 13 amino acids. The V and J ends lost 3 bases and 6 bases respectively, with 11 bases between them. In DNA form, the CDR3 reads TGCAGTGCTAGTAGACAGCCAGCCGGGGAGCTGTTTTTT. Translation gives CSASRQPAGELFF.

This clonotype has more than one count but fewer than ten. V and J are TRBV2 and TRBJ1-6; TRBD1 agrees at 8 bases. J lost 6 bases, V lost 6 bases, and 10 bases had no gene match. This CDR3 is 16 amino acids long. CDR1 is SNHLY and CDR2 is FYNNEI in the germline V gene. CDR3 sequence (DNA): TGTGCCAGCAGGTTGGACAGGGTGGCAATTAATTCACCCCTCCACTTT. Its protein product is CASRLDRVAINSPLHF.

This clonotype came up many times. This rearrangement joins TRBV10-2 to TRBJ1-1; D possibly corresponds to TRBD1 (5 bases). CDR1 and CDR2 (germline): WSHSY, SAAADI. The CDR3 is 16 amino acids. V dropped 5 bases and J dropped 0 bases, with 16 bases sitting between them. The CDR3 bases are TGCGCCAGCAGTCCGGGACGCCCGGCCATGAACACTGAAGCTTTCTTT. The encoded protein is CASSPGRPAMNTEAFF.

The chain uses TRBV6-4 and TRBJ1-4, with D perhaps TRBD1 (5 bases). Between the trimmed V and J ends, which lost 9 bases and 4 bases, there was a span of 15 bases. This CDR3 has 14 amino acids. The germline gives CDR1 MRHNA, CDR2 SNTAGT. The CDR3 bases are TGTGCCAGAACGACCGGGACCTATAATGAAAAACTGTTTTTT. This gives the protein CARTTGTYNEKLFF.

This clonotype has a count of ten or more. J is TRBJ2-3 and V is TRBV6-5, with 8 bases aligning to TRBD2. The junction had 20 bases not matched to a gene; V was cut back by 7 bases and J by 5 bases. The CDR3 loop spans 18 amino acids. Germline CDR1 is MNHEY and CDR2 is SVGAGI. The CDR3: CASTPARGGGGSGDTQYF. The DNA for the CDR3 is TGTGCCAGCACCCCGGCGAGGGGAGGCGGGGGGTCGGGAGATACGCAGTATTTT.

This clonotype was seen only a few times. The chain joins TRBV7-3 to TRBJ2-5, with a tentative D call TRBD2 (6 bases). Trimming removed 1 base at V and 1 base at J, with 10 bases between. This CDR3 is 15 amino acids long. Germline-derived CDR1 and CDR2 are SGHTA and FQGTGA. The CDR3 DNA is TGTGCCAGCAGCTTAAGTGGGGGGACCCAAGAGACCCAGTACTTC. This codes for CASSLSGGTQETQYF.

The V and J genes are TRBV7-9 and TRBJ1-2; weak D call: TRBD1 (6 bases). The V and J ends lost 4 bases and 2 bases respectively, with 14 bases between them. Germline CDR1 reads SEHNR; CDR2 reads FQNEAQ (reference sequence). There are 15 residues in the CDR3. The CDR3 coding sequence is TGTGCCAGCAGCTCACCCAGGGGCAAAAACTATGGCTACACCTTC. Translation gives CASSSPRGKNYGYTF.

The chain uses TRBV7-2 and TRBJ1-2; no clear D gene. The length of the CDR3 is 14 residues. Per the germline V gene, CDR1 is SGHTA and CDR2 is FQGNSA. The germline V and J ends were trimmed by 1 base and 2 bases, with 8 bases remaining between them. The CDR3 reads CASSLEAVNYGYTF. The CDR3 nucleotides are TGTGCCAGCAGCTTAGAAGCAGTCAACTATGGCTACACCTTC.

This clonotype was counted a few times. V gene TRBV2 combines with J gene TRBJ2-2; tentatively, D is TRBD1 (6 bases). The CDR3 has 16 amino acids. Germline V gives CDR1 SNHLY, CDR2 FYNNEI. Trimming left V 1 base short and J 0 bases short, with 9 bases between. CDR3 coding DNA: TGTGCCAGCAGTGAAGATCAGGGGCCGAACACCGGGGAGCTGTTTTTT. It translates to CASSEDQGPNTGELFF.

The V call is TRBV29-1, the J call TRBJ2-1; a possible D gene is TRBD1 (6 bases). CDR1 and CDR2 from the germline V gene are SQVTM and ANQGSEA. This CDR3 has 10 residues. V was shortened by 3 bases and J by 13 bases, with 10 bases between the two germline ends. The CDR3 DNA reads TGCAGCGTTGAGGTAGGGGGACAGTTCTTC. Protein product: CSVEVGGQFF.

This clonotype was observed a few times. The V call is TRBV3-1, the J call TRBJ2-2; D is possibly TRBD1 (7 bases). In germline, CDR1 is LGHDT, CDR2 YNNKEL (reference sequence). V gave up 3 bases and J gave up 5 bases, with 19 bases separating them. CDR3 length: 17 amino acids. The CDR3 region has the DNA TGTGCCAGCAGCCATTTATACAGGGGAGGAGGTACCGGGGAGCTGTTTTTT. Encoded protein: CASSHLYRGGGTGELFF.

The chain is built from TRBV4-3 and TRBJ2-5; D perhaps matches TRBD1 (5 bases). The ends were cut back, 0 bases at V and 2 bases at J, with 13 bases in the middle. There are 16 residues in the CDR3. Germline V gene data show CDR1 as LGHNA and CDR2 as YSLEER. The CDR3 DNA follows: TGCGCCAGCAGCCAAGAACAAACGACAGCTCAAGAGACCCAGTACTTC. It translates to CASSQEQTTAQETQYF.

The chain joins TRBV29-1 to TRBJ1-5; a possible D gene is TRBD1 (6 bases). V lost 4 bases to trimming and J lost 4 bases, with 17 bases between them. Germline CDR1 is SQVTM and CDR2 is ANQGSEA. The CDR3 runs to 15 residues. The DNA of the CDR3 is TGCAGCGTTGCCCAGGATTACGGGACAAATCAGCCCCAGCATTTT. It translates to CSVAQDYGTNQPQHF. Combining the CDR3 with reference TRBV29-1 and TRBJ1-5 gives the whole variable domain SAVISQKPSRDICQRGTSLTIQCQVDSQVTMMFWYRQQPGQSLTLIATANQGSEATYESGFVIDKFPISRPNLTFSTLTVSNMSPEDSSIYLCSVAQDYGTNQPQHFGDGTRLSIL.

The V call is TRBV30, the J call TRBJ2-2; the D gene is possibly TRBD2 (5 bases). The V gene's germline CDR1 is GTSNPN and CDR2 SVGIG (reference sequence). CDR3 length: 14 residues. The germline V and J ends were trimmed by 3 bases and 5 bases, with 13 bases remaining between them. DNA of the CDR3: TGTGCCTGGAGCCGACTCGGACTTACCGGGGAGCTGTTTTTT. It specifies CAWSRLGLTGELFF.

The chain combines TRBV6-2 or TRBV6-3 with TRBJ1-1; D is possibly TRBD1 (5 bases). The CDR3 has 13 amino acids. CDR1 MNHEY and CDR2 SVGEGT come from the germline V gene. Deletions cut 3 bases from V and 6 bases from J, with 11 bases between. The CDR3 here is CASSYQGYAEAFF. The CDR3, as DNA: TGTGCCAGCAGTTATCAGGGTTACGCTGAAGCTTTCTTT.